The 20 T cell receptor beta chains below all came from one sample that was sequenced in a study of blood T cell repertoires in COVID-19. Sequenced by immunoSEQ multiplex PCR; TCRdb stores in-frame clones only, minus some. The sample shows around 120,000 clones, over 80% of them seen only once. The material sequenced was peripheral blood. These TCRs come from a woman in her seventies with acute or convalescent COVID-19.

The chain couples TRBV12-3 or TRBV12-4 to TRBJ1-3; D gene ambiguous. V dropped 2 bases and J dropped 4 bases, with 6 bases sitting between them. The CDR3 is 13 amino acids. DNA for the CDR3: TGTGCCAGCAGTTTATTGCGGGGAAACACCATATATTTT. It is translated as CASSLLRGNTIYF.

The V gene is TRBV10-2, the J gene TRBJ2-5; 14 bases fit TRBD2. CDR1 is WSHSY and CDR2 is SAAADI in the germline V gene. The CDR3 length is 17 residues. J gave up 0 bases and V 6 bases, and 6 bases lay outside the gene matches. The CDR3 coding sequence is TGCGCCAGCAGAGAGGGACTAGCGGGGGTGCACCAAGAGACCCAGTACTTC. The encoded protein is CASREGLAGVHQETQYF.

The rearrangement joins TRBV4-2 to TRBJ1-3, with D unresolved. This CDR3 comprises 16 residues. Germline values: CDR1 LGHNA, CDR2 YNFKEQ. Trimming took 0 bases from V and 2 from J, leaving 11 bases between them. The CDR3 here is CASSQDPGEPGNTIYF. The CDR3 coding sequence is TGTGCCAGCAGCCAAGATCCCGGGGAACCTGGAAACACCATATATTTT.

J is TRBJ1-1 and V is TRBV12-3 or TRBV12-4; D is unclear. V lost 1 base and J lost 3, with 6 bases in between. The CDR3 sequence is 13 residues long. CDR3 DNA sequence: TGTGCCAGCAGTTTAGGAGCCTACACTGAAGCTTTCTTT. This codes for CASSLGAYTEAFF.

The chain joins TRBV5-1 to TRBJ1-2, with TRBD1 identical over 10 bases. This CDR3 region has 16 residues. Germline trimming cut 5 bases from V and 6 bases from J; bases unmatched to any gene: 13. Germline CDR1 reads SGHRS; CDR2 reads YFSETQ. CDR3 DNA sequence: TGCGCCAGCAGTCTTTTTGGGATTGGGACAGGGGATGGCTACACCTTC. Protein product: CASSLFGIGTGDGYTF.

The chain joins TRBV7-7 to TRBJ2-1, with D maybe TRBD1 (6 bases). Per germline, CDR1 SSHAT and CDR2 FNYEAQ (reference sequence). V dropped 1 base and J dropped 5 bases, with 12 bases sitting between them. CDR3 length: 15 amino acids. CDR3 DNA: TGTGCCAGCAGCTTAGGGGGACATGTAAACAATGAGCAGTTCTTC. This gives the protein CASSLGGHVNNEQFF.

This clone has a single count. The gene calls are TRBV27 and TRBJ1-2; D possibly corresponds to TRBD1 (6 bases). Trimming took off 7 bases at V and 3 bases at J, with 15 bases between the two ends. Germline-derived CDR1 and CDR2 are MNHEY and SMNVEV (reference sequence). This CDR3 region has 14 residues. Written as DNA, the CDR3 is TGTGCCAGCATCTTCGGGGGGGCTGACTATGGCTACACCTTC. This gives the protein CASIFGGADYGYTF.

The chain is built from TRBV3-1 (or the pseudogene TRBV3-2) and TRBJ1-1, with TRBD1 as a possible D gene (5 bases). The CDR3 consists of 14 residues. Germline assignment: CDR1 LGHDT and CDR2 YNNKEL (reference sequence). V was pared by 4 bases and J by 6 bases, with 15 bases between. CDR3 amino acids: CASSLRQGGPEAFF. The CDR3, as DNA: TGTGCCAGCAGCCTACGGCAGGGAGGCCCTGAAGCTTTCTTT.

This chain's CDR3 is CASSSPGGPSDTQYF. The CDR3 DNA is TGTGCCAGCAGCTCCCCGGGGGGGCCATCGGATACGCAGTATTTT. The rearrangement links TRBV7-9 to TRBJ2-3, with 8 positions matching TRBD2. The junction had 9 bases not matched to a gene; V was cut back by 4 bases and J by 6 bases. Germline-derived CDR1 and CDR2 are SEHNR and FQNEAQ (reference sequence). The CDR3 spans 15 residues.

The chain links TRBV2 to TRBJ2-2; possibly TRBD1 for D (6 bases). Germline V gene lookup returns CDR1 SNHLY and CDR2 FYNNEI. Trimming removed 4 bases from V and 0 bases from J, with 9 bases in between. The length of the CDR3 is 15 residues. The CDR3: CASSGGLANTGELFF. CDR3 bases: TGTGCCAGCAGTGGGGGGCTTGCGAACACCGGGGAGCTGTTTTTT.

CDR3 in DNA: TGTGCCAGCAGCCGACGGACAGGGGGTTATTCCTACGAGCAGTACTTC. The encoded protein is CASSRRTGGYSYEQYF. The chain employs TRBV11-2 and TRBJ2-7, with TRBD1 matching over 10 bases. Germline CDR1 is SGHAT and CDR2 is FQNNGV. The V gene end was trimmed by 5 bases and the J gene end by 1 base; junction bases not matched to a gene: 8. The CDR3 is 16 residues long.

The gene calls are TRBV7-3 and TRBJ2-1; D ambiguous. The CDR3 loop spans 15 amino acids. Per germline, CDR1 SGHTA and CDR2 FQGTGA. Between the trimmed V and J ends, which lost 2 bases and 0 bases, there was a span of 8 bases. CDR3 nucleotide sequence: TGTGCCAGCAGCTTAGGCTCCCCCTCCTACAATGAGCAGTTCTTC. Amino acid sequence: CASSLGSPSYNEQFF.

J is TRBJ2-3 and V is TRBV5-1; 9 bases are a match to TRBD1. Germline trimming cut 0 bases from V and 2 bases from J; bases unmatched to any gene: 10. This CDR3 is built from 18 residues. The germline CDR1 and CDR2 sequences are SGHRS and YFSETQ. The CDR3 reads CASSLGQTGGRLTDTQYF. The CDR3 nucleotides read TGCGCCAGCAGCTTGGGACAAACAGGGGGCAGACTCACAGATACGCAGTATTTT.

This clone was observed a single time. This CDR3 is CASSLEVAANSYNEQFF. The CDR3 nucleotides are TGTGCCAGCAGCTTAGAGGTAGCGGCGAACTCCTACAATGAGCAGTTCTTC. This chain links TRBV11-2 with TRBJ2-1, with D perhaps matching TRBD2 (6 bases). The CDR3 runs 17 residues. Germline CDR1 reads SGHAT; CDR2 reads FQNNGV. Trimming took 0 bases from V and 0 from J, leaving 12 bases between them.

This clone has a single count. The J gene is TRBJ2-7, the V gene TRBV4-1, with 7 bases matching TRBD1. The germline V gene encodes CDR1 MGHRA and CDR2 YSYEKL. J was trimmed by 3 bases and V by 2 bases; bases with no gene match: 7. This CDR3 is 15 amino acids long. The CDR3 spells CASSQNRDRNYEQYF. The CDR3 DNA reads as TGCGCCAGCAGCCAAAACCGGGACAGAAACTACGAGCAGTACTTC.

The rearrangement joins TRBV11-3 to TRBJ2-3, with D perhaps matching TRBD1 (6 bases). The CDR3 runs 13 residues. The V end was cut by 6 bases, the J end by 1 base, with 8 bases between. The germline gives CDR1 SGHNT, CDR2 YENEEA. CDR3 protein: CASRRQGTDTQYF. The CDR3 nucleotides read TGTGCCAGCAGACGACAGGGCACAGATACGCAGTATTTT.

V usage is TRBV28 and J usage is TRBJ1-2, with TRBD1 matching over 10 bases. This CDR3 has 14 residues. The germline V gene encodes CDR1 MDHEN and CDR2 SYDVKM. V gave up 6 bases and J gave up 8 bases; unmatched junction bases: 9. The CDR3: CASRDWTGGGGYTF. The CDR3 nucleotides read TGTGCCAGCAGGGACTGGACAGGGGGAGGCGGCTACACCTTC.

This clone was counted between two and nine times. The chain employs TRBV28 and TRBJ1-2; tentatively, D is TRBD1 (5 bases). Trimming took off 4 bases at V and 7 bases at J, with 22 bases between the two ends. The CDR3 consists of 16 residues. Germline-derived CDR1 and CDR2 are MDHEN and SYDVKM. CDR3 DNA: TGTGCCAGCAGTTCTGCTCAGGAAGGGGACTATGGTGGCTACACCTTC. This sequence encodes CASSSAQEGDYGGYTF.

V is TRBV10-1 and J is TRBJ2-1; D not resolved. The V end was cut by 0 bases, the J end by 8 bases, with 11 bases between. This CDR3 comprises 14 residues. Germline-derived CDR1 and CDR2 are WNHNN and SYGVQD (reference sequence). CDR3: CASSESSEVDEQFF. CDR3 nucleotides: TGCGCCAGCAGTGAGTCTAGTGAGGTCGATGAGCAGTTCTTC.

The chain has TRBV24-1 and TRBJ2-3, with D possibly TRBD1 on 5 matching bases. There are 13 residues in the CDR3. Germline V gene data show CDR1 as KGHDR and CDR2 as SFDVKD. Trimming took off 2 bases at V and 8 bases at J, with 10 bases between the two ends. CDR3 in DNA: TGTGCCACCAGTGATTCGGCCCAGGGTACGCAGTATTTT. This encodes CATSDSAQGTQYF.